This T cell receptor (beta chain) originates from a study of T cell changes during pregnancy in multiple sclerosis. CDR1 is SEHNR, CDR2 FQNEAQ, per germline (reference sequence). The V and J ends lost 2 bases and 10 bases respectively, with 8 bases between them. This CDR3 has 12 residues. The table lists this clone with a few counts. Sequencing was performed with immunoSEQ multiplex PCR; in TCRdb, only in-frame clones are kept and a portion is missing. This table has approximately 21,000 clones, approximately 90% appearing once. The genes are TRBV7-9 and TRBJ1-4, with D unclear. The sequenced sample was CD8+ T cells from peripheral blood mononuclear cells, obtained in the third trimester of pregnancy. The sequence derives from a female donor in good health, enrolled as a control in a pregnancy study. The CDR3 protein is CASSLRRGKLFF. The CDR3 nucleotides are TGTGCCAGCAGCTTAAGGCGCGGAAAACTGTTTTTT.